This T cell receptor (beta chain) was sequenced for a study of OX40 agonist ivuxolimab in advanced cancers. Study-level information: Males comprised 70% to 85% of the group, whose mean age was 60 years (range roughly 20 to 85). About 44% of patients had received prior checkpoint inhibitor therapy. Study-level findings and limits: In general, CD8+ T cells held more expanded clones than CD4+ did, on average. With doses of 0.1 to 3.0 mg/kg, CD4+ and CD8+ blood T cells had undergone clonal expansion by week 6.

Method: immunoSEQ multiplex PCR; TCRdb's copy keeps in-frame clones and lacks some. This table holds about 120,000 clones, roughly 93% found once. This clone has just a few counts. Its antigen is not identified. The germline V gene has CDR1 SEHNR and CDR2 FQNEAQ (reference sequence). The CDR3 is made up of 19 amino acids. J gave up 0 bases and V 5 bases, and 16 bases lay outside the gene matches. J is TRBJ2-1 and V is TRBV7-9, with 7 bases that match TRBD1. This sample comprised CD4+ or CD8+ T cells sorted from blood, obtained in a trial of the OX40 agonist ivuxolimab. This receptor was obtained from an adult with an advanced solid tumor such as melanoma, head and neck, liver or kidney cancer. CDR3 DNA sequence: TGTGCCAGCAGCAAGACAGGGTTAGACTTCATGAGCTCCTACAATGAGCAGTTCTTC. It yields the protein CASSKTGLDFMSSYNEQFF.